Presented here are 26 T cell receptor beta chains from one specimen sequenced in a study of metastatic and nonmetastatic thyroid tumors. Thyroid surgery was performed in patients who had received no treatment beforehand. TCRdb reprocessed the PCR reads via MiXCR. The sample contains some 40,000 clones, approximately 17% of which appear only once. Sequences were obtained from tumor tissue. The receptor source for this set is a female donor with papillary thyroid cancer or a benign thyroid nodule (not recorded which). Some clones in this sample may be carry-over from other donors' samples.

The V and J genes are TRBV11-2 and TRBJ2-7; 11 bases are a match to TRBD2. Germline values: CDR1 SGHAT, CDR2 FQNNGV. This CDR3 is 15 amino acids long. Trimming took 0 bases from V and 7 from J; bases not matched to a gene: 5. The CDR3 DNA is TGTGCCAGCAGCTTAGATCCTAGCGGGAGGTGGGAGCAGTACTTC. Protein: CASSLDPSGRWEQYF.

The chain recombines TRBV7-6 with TRBJ2-7; weak D call: TRBD2 (5 bases). CDR1 is SGHVS and CDR2 is FNYEAQ in the germline V gene. This CDR3 has 11 residues. The V end lost 4 bases, the J end lost 6 bases, and 7 bases lay between the germline ends. CDR3 nucleotides: TGTGCCAGCAGCTCAGGAGGCGAGCAGTACTTC. Residues: CASSSGGEQYF.

The J gene is TRBJ2-2, the V gene TRBV20-1; the match to TRBD2 covers 9 bases. CDR1 is DFQATT, CDR2 SNEGSKA, per germline (reference sequence). V trimming: 5 bases; J trimming: 4 bases; junction bases outside the gene matches: 2. The length of the CDR3 is 13 residues. The CDR3 bases are TGCAGTGCTTATAGCGGGGGCACCGGGGAGCTGTTTTTT. Protein sequence: CSAYSGGTGELFF.

In its sample, this clone was seen many times. The chain has TRBV5-1 and TRBJ2-1; 9 bases map to TRBD1. Germline V CDR1 and CDR2: SGHRS, YFSETQ. Trimming removed 5 bases from V and 8 bases from J; junction bases left unmatched: 5. The CDR3 is made up of 13 amino acids. CDR3 nucleotides: TGCGCCAGCAGGTGGGACAGGGTGGATGAGCAGTTCTTC. This gives the protein CASRWDRVDEQFF. Full variable domain (rest looked up from reference TRBV5-1 and TRBJ2-1): KAGVTQTPRYLIKTRGQQVTLSCSPISGHRSVSWYQQTPGQGLQFLFEYFSETQRNKGNFPGRFSGRQFSNSRSEMNVSTLELGDSALYLCASRWDRVDEQFFGPGTRLTVL.

This clone was picked up many times. The chain employs TRBV18 and TRBJ1-3, with 9 bases matching TRBD1. CDR3 length equals 13 residues. The germline CDR1 and CDR2 sequences are KGHSH and LQKENI. The V gene end was trimmed by 5 bases and the J gene end by 8 bases; junction bases not matched to a gene: 4. The CDR3 is CASSTTGGDTIYF. The CDR3 bases are TGTGCCAGCTCAACGACAGGGGGGGACACCATATATTTT.

The chain uses TRBV20-1 and TRBJ1-5, with D possibly being TRBD1 (5 bases). CDR1 is DFQATT, CDR2 SNEGSKA, per germline (reference sequence). CDR3 length equals 14 residues. V was shortened by 4 bases and J by 4 bases, with 14 bases between the two germline ends. CDR3 sequence reads: CSATIPRGNQPQHF. As DNA, the CDR3 is TGCAGTGCTACGATCCCTCGGGGGAATCAGCCCCAGCATTTT.

At least ten counts were recorded for this clone. Other DNA sequences in the sample encode the same CDR3. This sequence joins TRBV20-1 and TRBJ2-3; D is uncertain. From germline, CDR1 is DFQATT and CDR2 SNEGSKA (reference sequence). CDR3 size: 13 residues. V was pared by 0 bases and J by 4 bases, with 8 bases between. CDR3 nucleotides: TGCAGTGCTAGAGATCTGTCCGCAGATACGCAGTATTTT. It codes for CSARDLSADTQYF.

This clone was counted many times. This chain links TRBV6-1 with TRBJ1-2; 9 bases fit TRBD1. There are 15 residues in the CDR3. V gave up 6 bases and J gave up 4 bases; unmatched junction bases: 9. The germline gives CDR1 MNHNS, CDR2 SASEGT. The CDR3 is CASRPLGQGIYGYTF. CDR3 nucleotides: TGTGCCAGCAGACCACTTGGACAGGGGATCTATGGCTACACCTTC.

This clone was recorded many times. V gene TRBV6-1 combines with J gene TRBJ1-3; D call uncertain. Trimming stripped 7 bases from V and 5 bases from J, with 12 bases between. The CDR3 is made up of 13 amino acids. CDR1 is MNHNS and CDR2 is SASEGT in the germline V gene. In DNA, the CDR3 is TGTGCCAGCATGAGCTCGCAAAGAAACACCATATATTTT. This gives the protein CASMSSQRNTIYF.

In its sample, this clone was seen many times. This rearrangement joins TRBV6-2 or TRBV6-3 to TRBJ2-1; 8 bases agree with TRBD2. CDR1 MNHEY and CDR2 SVGEGT come from the germline V gene. Unmatched junction bases numbered 13, after V lost 4 bases and J lost 8 bases. The CDR3 contains 16 residues. CDR3 region: CASSSERGNSRDEQFF. The CDR3 nucleotides read TGTGCCAGCAGTTCAGAGCGGGGGAATAGTAGGGATGAGCAGTTCTTC.

This clone was picked up many times. An end of the junction differs from the germline gene, which may be a read error. V gene TRBV12-3 or TRBV12-4 combines with J gene TRBJ1-2, with no clear D. The CDR3 sequence is 12 residues long. The CDR3 region is CASRFGPGGYTF. CDR3 nucleotides: TGTGCCAGCCGTTTCGGTCCCGGAGGCTACACCTTC.

Only a few counts were recorded for this clone. Since a much larger clone is just one base distant, this may be a read error. The chain's CDR3 is CASGKAVREGYTF. CDR3 bases: TGTGCTAGTGGAAAGGCAGTCCGAGAGGGCTACACCTTC. The V gene is TRBV12-5, the J gene TRBJ1-2; D is ambiguous. The ends were cut back, 6 bases at V and 8 bases at J, with 16 bases in the middle. Germline V gives CDR1 LGHNT, CDR2 FRNRAP. CDR3 length equals 13 residues.

This clone was counted many times. The chain carries TRBV5-6 and TRBJ1-2, with D uncertain. Germline V gene lookup returns CDR1 SGHDT and CDR2 YYEEEE. V was cut by 1 base and J by 13 bases, with 14 bases left in between. CDR3 length: 12 amino acids. The CDR3 DNA is TGTGCCAGCAGCTTGTGGACCCATGGCGGCACCTTC. Translation: CASSLWTHGGTF.

This clone appeared many times. The J gene is TRBJ1-2, the V gene TRBV5-1; 8 nucleotides match TRBD1. V trimming: 2 bases; J trimming: 2 bases; junction bases outside the gene matches: 5. Germline assignment: CDR1 SGHRS and CDR2 YFSETQ. The CDR3 consists of 15 residues. The CDR3 spells CASSFNRGRNYGYTF. CDR3 DNA: TGCGCCAGCAGCTTTAACAGGGGGAGAAACTATGGCTACACCTTC. Together with reference TRBV5-1 and TRBJ1-2, the CDR3 gives the full variable domain: KAGVTQTPRYLIKTRGQQVTLSCSPISGHRSVSWYQQTPGQGLQFLFEYFSETQRNKGNFPGRFSGRQFSNSRSEMNVSTLELGDSALYLCASSFNRGRNYGYTFGSGTRLTVV.

Regarding this clone: An end of the junction differs from the germline gene, which may be a read error. Distinct nucleotide sequences in the sample also encode this CDR3. The chain joins TRBV6-2 or TRBV6-3 to TRBJ2-2; D may be TRBD1 (6 bases). The CDR3 is 15 amino acids. CDR1 MNHEY and CDR2 SVGEGT come from the germline V gene. CDR3 sequence reads: CASVRSGVNTGELFF. The CDR3 bases are TGTGCCAGCGTTCGCTCAGGGGTTAACACCGGTGAGCTGTTTTTT.

With regard to this clone: It may be a read error: a sequence one base away is much more abundant. This rearrangement joins TRBV7-2 to TRBJ1-5, with D possibly TRBD1 on 6 matching bases. This CDR3 is built from 14 residues. CDR1 SGHTA and CDR2 FQGNSA come from the germline V gene. V lost 2 bases, J lost 7 bases, and 12 bases lay in between. As DNA, the CDR3 is TGTACCAGCAGCTTACCAGGGGTTTACCAGCCCCAGCATTTT. Translated, it gives CTSSLPGVYQPQHF.

This clone is a singleton in its sample. The rearrangement joins TRBV7-2 to TRBJ2-7; TRBD2 might be the D (5 bases). Per the germline V gene, CDR1 is SGHTA and CDR2 is FQGNSA. V lost 0 bases and J 4 bases, leaving 10 bases between the germline ends. The length of the CDR3 is 14 residues. CDR3 protein: CASSLAIRGYEQYF. The DNA for the CDR3 is TGTGCCAGCAGCTTAGCGATTCGGGGTTACGAGCAGTACTTC.

The rearrangement joins TRBV10-3 to TRBJ1-2, with D hard to call. CDR1 is ENHRY and CDR2 is SYGVKD in the germline V gene. Trimming removed 4 bases from V and 8 bases from J, with 14 bases in between. The CDR3 spans 13 residues. CDR3 nucleotides: TGTGCCATCAGTGTAGACCTGGCGGGGGGCTACACCTTC. This gives the protein CAISVDLAGGYTF.

This clone occurred a few times. The chain is built from TRBV6-5 and TRBJ1-1, with D unclear. Between the trimmed V and J ends, which lost 2 bases and 0 bases, there was a span of 10 bases. The length of the CDR3 is 15 residues. Germline values: CDR1 MNHEY, CDR2 SVGAGI. CDR3 loop: CASSYGGNMNTEAFF. The DNA for the CDR3 is TGTGCCAGCAGTTACGGCGGTAATATGAACACTGAAGCTTTCTTT.

This clone was observed a single time. This may arise from a read error, as a much more abundant clone is one base away. This chain connects TRBV18 to TRBJ1-1, with D maybe TRBD1 (5 bases). Germline lookup yields CDR1 KGHSH and CDR2 LQKENI. V lost 4 bases to trimming and J lost 7 bases, with 7 bases between them. This CDR3 spans 11 amino acids. In DNA, the CDR3 is TGTGCCAGCTCACGGGGCGTTGAAGCTTTCTTT. It yields the protein CASSRGVEAFF.

By share of the sample, this clone is large. This sequence joins TRBV10-3 and TRBJ2-7, with 7 bases matching TRBD1. The CDR3 spans 15 residues. V was pared by 5 bases and J by 0 bases, with 7 bases of the junction left unmatched. The germline gives CDR1 ENHRY, CDR2 SYGVKD. CDR3 loop: CAISTLRGTSYEQYF. CDR3 bases: TGTGCCATCAGTACCCTCAGGGGGACCTCCTACGAGCAGTACTTC.

The chain employs TRBV5-6 and TRBJ1-3, with 8 bases matching TRBD1. CDR1 SGHDT and CDR2 YYEEEE come from the germline V gene. This CDR3 has 16 amino acids. Germline trimming cut 2 bases from V and 4 bases from J; bases unmatched to any gene: 8. CDR3 nucleotide sequence: TGTGCCAGCAGCTTCTCAGGGGGCACCGTGGGAAACACCATATATTTT. Translated: CASSFSGGTVGNTIYF. The full variable domain, its missing parts supplied by reference TRBV5-6 and TRBJ1-3, is DAGVTQSPTHLIKTRGQQVTLRCSPKSGHDTVSWYQQALGQGPQFIFQYYEEEERQRGNFPDRFSGHQFPNYSSELNVNALLLGDSALYLCASSFSGGTVGNTIYFGEGSWLTVV.

This clone was recorded many times. This rearrangement joins TRBV7-3 to TRBJ2-5; D gene unclear. Trimming cost V 0 bases and J 3 bases, with 8 bases left between them. CDR1 SGHTA and CDR2 FQGTGA come from the germline V gene. The CDR3 is 14 residues long. The CDR3 here is CASSLTRQEETQYF. CDR3 nucleotide sequence: TGTGCCAGCAGCTTAACGCGGCAAGAAGAGACCCAGTACTTC.

There are many counts of this clone. The chain couples TRBV5-1 to TRBJ2-3; 7 bases are shared with TRBD2. V shed 4 bases and J 2 bases; nucleotides not matched to a gene: 7. Germline CDR1 is SGHRS and CDR2 is YFSETQ. This CDR3 has 15 amino acids. The CDR3 nucleotides read TGCGCCAGCAGCGAGGGGACTAAGAACACAGATACGCAGTATTTT. Its protein is CASSEGTKNTDTQYF.

This clone was found many times. The chain is built from TRBV19 and TRBJ2-1; TRBD1 aligns across 9 bases. Per the germline V gene, CDR1 is LNHDA and CDR2 is SQIVND (reference sequence). This CDR3 is built from 16 residues. Trimming took 6 bases from V and 8 from J; bases not matched to a gene: 14. CDR3 coding DNA: TGTGCCAGTAGATCACCACCGGGACAGGGTGACTATGAGCAGTTCTTC. It translates to CASRSPPGQGDYEQFF. Supplemented by reference TRBV19 and TRBJ2-1, the full variable domain reads DGGITQSPKYLFRKEGQNVTLSCEQNLNHDAMYWYRQDPGQGLRLIYYSQIVNDFQKGDIAEGYSVSREKKESFPLTVTSAQKNPTAFYLCASRSPPGQGDYEQFFGPGTRLTVL.

The chain has TRBV5-1 and TRBJ1-2; unclear D gene. The germline gives CDR1 SGHRS, CDR2 YFSETQ. The CDR3 totals 15 residues. V was clipped by 2 bases and J by 4 bases, with 15 bases between them. Here the CDR3 DNA reads TGCGCCAGCAGCTTTTCCCGGATAAATACCTATGGCTACACCTTC. Encoded protein: CASSFSRINTYGYTF.